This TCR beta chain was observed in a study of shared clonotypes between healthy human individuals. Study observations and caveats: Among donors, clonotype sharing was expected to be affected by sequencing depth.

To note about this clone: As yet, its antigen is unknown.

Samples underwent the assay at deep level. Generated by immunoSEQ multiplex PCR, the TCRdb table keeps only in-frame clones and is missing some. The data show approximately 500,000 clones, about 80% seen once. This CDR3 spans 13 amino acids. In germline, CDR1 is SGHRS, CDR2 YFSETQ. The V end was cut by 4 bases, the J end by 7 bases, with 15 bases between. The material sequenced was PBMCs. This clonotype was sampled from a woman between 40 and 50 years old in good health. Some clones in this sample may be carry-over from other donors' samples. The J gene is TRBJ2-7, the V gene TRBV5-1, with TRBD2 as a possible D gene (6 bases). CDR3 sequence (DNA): TGCGCCAGCAGCACTGGGGCGGGAATAGAGCAGTACTTC. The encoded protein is CASSTGAGIEQYF. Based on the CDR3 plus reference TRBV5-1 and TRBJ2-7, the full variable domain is KAGVTQTPRYLIKTRGQQVTLSCSPISGHRSVSWYQQTPGQGLQFLFEYFSETQRNKGNFPGRFSGRQFSNSRSEMNVSTLELGDSALYLCASSTGAGIEQYFGPGTRLTVT.